This T cell receptor (beta chain) was documented in a study of T cell responses to AZD1222 COVID-19 vaccine (dated by TCRdb to about 2021). As for the study more broadly: AZD1222 recipients given second doses at about 4 weeks or at about 12 weeks were pooled, since spike-specific TCR depth and breadth were not found to differ between the two schedules. Trial participants were enrolled by age into subgroups of 18-55, 56-69 and 70-plus years, and roughly 160, 29 and 62 TCR-sequenced participants, respectively, were included in these subgroups. A total of just over 230 trial participants underwent TCR sequencing, of whom approximately 200 had received two doses of AZD1222 and roughly 26 had received two doses of the MenACWY control vaccine. The investigation overall reported the following: No day 14 peak-response samples were available, so repertoires were characterized only after the peak T cell response. Reportedly, almost half of the unique spike-specific TCRs recognized epitopes lying outside the regions that are mutated in the B.1.351 and B.1.1.7 variants. Participants were mostly white British, with more females than males. The authors suggested clonal diversity may have been underestimated. The whole spike protein was spanned by vaccine-associated CD4 TCRs, and dominant responses were seen in regions 160-218 and 743-854. In the small 56-69-year group, the increase in depth fell short of significance, most likely because of low power. Conclusions about previously exposed vaccinees are limited, since just a handful of AZD1222 recipients were seropositive for SARS-CoV-2 at baseline. A significant rise in spike-specific TCR breadth and depth was observed after two AZD1222 doses relative to day 0 and relative to MenACWY recipients.

This clone came up a few times. Its cognate antigen has yet to be identified. Per-nucleotide qualities are absent, and no much larger clonotype sits a single base away. The CDR3 regions of human TCRbeta chains were analyzed by immunosequencing. From the authors' description of their analysis: TCRs in the repertoires were compared against a reference library of SARS-CoV-2-specific TCRs that had been generated with the MIRA antigen-specificity platform. Breadth was defined as the fraction of unique TCRs that were SARS-CoV-2-associated. Depth was defined as the fraction of total T cells that were SARS-CoV-2-associated. Using the MIRA data, each spike-specific TCR was assigned both to the spike region to which the TCR was reactive and to a CD4 or CD8 class. Log10-transformed breadth and depth values were compared by one-way ANOVA with Sidak's multiple comparisons tests. The immuneACCESS repertoire file appears here via TCRdb, limited to in-frame rearrangements. These files lack a portion of the clones; in checked studies, under half of the deficit traces to unresolved V genes, and the cause of the others is not known. V, J and clone size reflect that table, while D and trimming were determined from the DNA. For this sample there are about 130,000 clones; more than 85% appear just once. Around 1.6% of the sample belongs to the ten largest clones.

Measured from the cysteine to the phenylalanine, the CDR3 is 18 residues long. This entry keeps only the CDR3 DNA: 54 bases, framed from base 1. V has 4 bases trimmed and J has 1 base trimmed; junction bases matching no gene number 10. CDR1 and CDR2, looked up from the germline V gene, are LGHNA and YSLEER. Interpreted using the paper, the time point label stands for: baseline before first vaccination. Vaccinee samples came from UK trials COV001 and COV002, including a single-blind randomized controlled phase 2/3 trial of AZD1222 (ChAdOx1 nCoV-19) in healthy adults. Trial participant PBMC samples were collected at day 0 and day 28 after the second dose for TCRbeta chain sequencing.

The chain links TRBV4-3 with TRBJ2-2; a stretch of 9 junction bases matches TRBD2. The sequence came from an adult in good health. This specimen consisted of peripheral blood, obtained on day 0 of AZD1222 vaccination. The DNA reads TGCGCCAGCAGCCCGGAGCGTGCGGGGGGGCTGAACACCGGGGAGCTGTTTTTT. The resulting protein is CASSPERAGGLNTGELFF.